The rows below give T cell receptor beta chains drawn from one sample of a study of OX40 agonist ivuxolimab in advanced cancers. The assay was immunoSEQ multiplex PCR, and TCRdb's table has in-frame clones only and misses some. The data contain about 61,000 clones, over 75% of them singletons. Sequenced material: CD4+ or CD8+ T cells sorted from blood, taken in a trial of the OX40 agonist ivuxolimab. The receptors were sampled from an adult with an advanced solid tumor such as melanoma, head and neck, liver or kidney cancer. The CDR3 runs from the conserved cysteine through the conserved F or W. The D gene is left open where the match is weak. Some rows have no size entry. The others give once, few or many, or a class for an expanded clone.

j_gene | abundance | d_gene | v_gene | CDR3aa | CDR3nt
TRBJ2-3 | . | TRBD2 | TRBV5-4 | CASSHGLAGGPWGTDTQYF | TGTGCCAGCAGCCACGGACTAGCGGGAGGGCCGTGGGGCACAGATACGCAGTATTTT
TRBJ2-3 | . | . | TRBV7-6 | CASSLFGGQTDTQYF | TGTGCCAGCAGCTTATTTGGGGGGCAAACAGATACGCAGTATTTT
TRBJ1-1 | once | TRBD1 | TRBV10-3 | CAISGGQGKNTEAFF | TGTGCCATCAGTGGGGGACAGGGAAAGAACACTGAAGCTTTCTTT
TRBJ2-6 | . | TRBD1 | TRBV13 | CASSKPGQGPQGANVLTF | TGTGCCAGCAGCAAACCGGGACAGGGGCCGCAGGGGGCCAACGTCCTGACTTTC
TRBJ1-2 | . | TRBD1 | TRBV5-4 | CASSSNRDRAGGYTF | TGTGCCAGCAGCTCCAACCGGGACAGGGCCGGTGGCTACACCTTC
TRBJ1-1 | . | . | TRBV4-3 | CASSQGPNTEAFF | TGCGCCAGCAGCCAGGGTCCAAACACTGAAGCTTTCTTT
TRBJ2-1 | . | . | TRBV5-1 | CASSWPGRSYNEQFF | TGCGCCAGCAGCTGGCCGGGACGGTCCTACAATGAGCAGTTCTTC
TRBJ2-2 | . | TRBD2 | TRBV4-2 | CASSHVLPGLVTGELFF | TGTGCCAGCAGCCATGTCCTACCGGGACTAGTGACCGGGGAGCTGTTTTTT
TRBJ2-1 | . | TRBD2 | TRBV9 | CASTAGTSGMSSYNEQFF | TGTGCCAGCACCGCCGGGACTAGCGGGATGAGCTCCTACAATGAGCAGTTCTTC
TRBJ1-2 | . | TRBD1 | TRBV5-1 | CASSLGDREYYGYTF | TGCGCCAGCAGCTTGGGGGACAGGGAATACTATGGCTACACCTTC
TRBJ2-5 | . | . | TRBV2 | CASLGFQETQYF | TGTGCCAGCCTCGGGTTCCAAGAGACCCAGTACTTC
TRBJ2-7 | . | TRBD2 | TRBV10-3 | CAIMGLAGDEQYF | TGTGCCATCATGGGACTAGCGGGAGACGAGCAGTACTTC
TRBJ1-2 | once | TRBD1 | TRBV6-5 | CASRERDRGYYGYTF | TGTGCCAGCAGAGAACGGGACAGGGGATACTATGGCTACACCTTC
TRBJ2-7 | . | . | TRBV2 | CASFGYAGNSYEQYF | TGTGCCAGCTTCGGGTACGCAGGGAACTCCTACGAGCAGTACTTC
TRBJ1-4 | . | TRBD1 | TRBV11-2 | CASSLGPGGMDEKLFF | TGTGCCAGCAGCTTAGGGCCAGGGGGCATGGATGAAAAACTGTTTTTT
TRBJ2-1 | . | . | TRBV19 | CASSMGTGKNEQFF | TGTGCCAGTAGTATGGGAACAGGGAAAAATGAGCAGTTCTTC
TRBJ2-3 | . | . | TRBV7-8 | CASSLPGMELRDTQYF | TGTGCCAGCAGCCTCCCCGGGATGGAGTTGAGAGATACGCAGTATTTT
TRBJ2-1 | . | . | TRBV7-9 | CASSIVAEPYNEQFF | TGTGCCAGCAGCATAGTGGCGGAACCCTACAATGAGCAGTTCTTC
TRBJ1-2 | . | . | TRBV5-6 | CASSFWLGNYGYTF | TGTGCCAGCAGCTTCTGGCTGGGTAACTATGGCTACACCTTC
TRBJ2-3 | . | TRBD2 | TRBV19 | CASSLLAGVTDTQYF | TGTGCCAGTAGTTTACTAGCGGGAGTTACAGATACGCAGTATTTT
TRBJ2-1 | . | . | TRBV23-1 | CASSQSSGAKTNEQFF | TGCGCCAGCAGTCAATCATCGGGGGCCAAGACCAATGAGCAGTTCTTC
TRBJ2-5 | . | . | TRBV13 | CASSLARQETQYF | TGTGCCAGCAGCTTAGCTCGGCAAGAGACCCAGTACTTC
TRBJ2-7 | . | . | TRBV2 | CASRTERKAYEQYF | TGTGCCAGCAGGACGGAGCGCAAGGCCTACGAGCAGTACTTC
TRBJ1-1 | . | . | TRBV5-6 | CASSLPGWEAFF | TGTGCCAGCAGCCTCCCGGGGTGGGAAGCTTTCTTT
TRBJ2-1 | . | TRBD1 | TRBV28 | CASSHGQGGYNEQFF | TGTGCCAGCAGTCACGGACAGGGGGGGTACAATGAGCAGTTCTTC
TRBJ2-7 | . | . | TRBV2 | CASSEVYSSYEQYF | TGTGCCAGCAGTGAAGTATACAGCTCCTACGAGCAGTACTTC
TRBJ2-7 | . | . | TRBV18 | CASSPPPSRDYTYEQYF | TGTGCCAGCTCCCCCCCACCTTCGCGGGATTACACCTACGAGCAGTACTTC
TRBJ2-1 | . | . | TRBV5-4 | CASSLAEDPRDEQFF | TGTGCCAGCAGCTTGGCGGAGGATCCACGCGATGAGCAGTTCTTC
TRBJ2-7 | . | . | TRBV5-1 | CASSSDSSSYEQYF | TGCGCCAGCAGCTCGGACTCGAGCTCCTACGAGCAGTACTTC
TRBJ2-7 | once | . | TRBV4-3 | CASSQDLESYEQYF | TGCGCCAGCAGCCAAGACCTGGAATCCTACGAGCAGTACTTC
TRBJ1-2 | . | TRBD1 | TRBV13 | CASSTTTDRVYHGYTF | TGTGCCAGCAGCACAACTACCGACAGGGTTTACCATGGCTACACCTTC
TRBJ2-4 | . | . | TRBV11-3 | CASSLLTAGFVDIQYF | TGTGCCAGCAGCTTATTAACGGCGGGGTTTGTGGACATTCAGTACTTC
TRBJ1-1 | . | . | TRBV6-6 | CASSYSAGTEAFF | TGTGCCAGCAGTTACTCGGCGGGCACTGAAGCTTTCTTT
TRBJ2-1 | once | . | TRBV7-9 | CASSLGAGTVGHNEQFF | TGTGCCAGCAGCTTAGGGGCCGGGACTGTCGGGCACAATGAGCAGTTCTTC
TRBJ1-1 | . | . | TRBV7-2 | CASSSTSKGGNTEAFF | TGTGCCAGCAGCTCCACCTCTAAGGGGGGGAACACTGAAGCTTTCTTT
TRBJ1-4 | . | . | TRBV6-4 | CASSEDSDF | TGTGCCAGCAGTGAGGACTCCGATTTT
TRBJ2-3 | . | TRBD2 | TRBV6-6 | CASSYGTSFADTQYF | TGTGCCAGCAGTTACGGGACTAGCTTCGCAGATACGCAGTATTTT
TRBJ1-5 | once | . | TRBV7-2 | CASSLVTGSNQPQHF | TGTGCCAGCAGCCTCGTTACAGGGAGCAATCAGCCCCAGCATTTT
TRBJ2-1 | . | TRBD2 | TRBV5-6 | CASSSGLAGVGEQFF | TGTGCCAGCAGCTCCGGACTAGCGGGAGTAGGTGAGCAGTTCTTC
TRBJ2-7 | . | TRBD1 | TRBV29-1 | CSVEYTADRGYEQYF | TGCAGCGTTGAATACACCGCCGACAGGGGCTACGAGCAGTACTTC
TRBJ2-7 | few | . | TRBV6-6 | CASTDSYEQYF | TGTGCCAGCACCGACTCCTACGAGCAGTACTTC
TRBJ1-3 | . | . | TRBV6-6 | CAAGVGSSGNTIYF | TGTGCCGCGGGCGTAGGGTCCTCTGGAAACACCATATATTTT
TRBJ1-5 | . | . | TRBV19 | CASSIEQKNQPQHF | TGTGCCAGTAGTATAGAACAGAAAAATCAGCCCCAGCATTTT
TRBJ2-7 | . | . | TRBV11-1 | CASSLVVSSYEQYF | TGTGCCAGCAGCTTAGTGGTCAGCTCCTACGAGCAGTACTTC
TRBJ2-7 | . | TRBD1 | TRBV4-3 | CASSQGQGAEQYF | TGCGCCAGCAGCCAAGGACAGGGGGCCGAGCAGTACTTC
TRBJ2-1 | . | . | TRBV19 | CASSDSGTYNEQFF | TGTGCCAGCTCCGATAGCGGTACGTACAATGAGCAGTTCTTC
TRBJ2-2 | . | TRBD1 | TRBV13 | CASSNDRVNTGELFF | TGTGCCAGCAGCAACGACAGGGTTAACACCGGGGAGCTGTTTTTT
TRBJ2-7 | . | TRBD2 | TRBV11-2 | CASSSGPGGGYEQYF | TGTGCCAGCAGCTCGGGACCGGGGGGAGGGTACGAGCAGTACTTC
TRBJ2-7 | . | . | TRBV19 | CASSIGTGSYEQYF | TGTGCCAGTAGTATAGGGACGGGCTCCTACGAGCAGTACTTC
TRBJ1-1 | . | . | TRBV11-2 | CASRLGTEAFF | TGTGCCAGCCGGCTGGGCACTGAAGCTTTCTTT
TRBJ2-7 | . | . | TRBV4-3 | CASSQERSGIYEQYF | TGCGCCAGCAGCCAAGAGAGGTCAGGAATCTACGAGCAGTACTTC
TRBJ1-3 | . | . | TRBV11-3 | CASSLGIWDGSSGNTIYF | TGTGCCAGCAGCTTAGGCATCTGGGACGGGAGCTCTGGAAACACCATATATTTT
TRBJ2-3 | . | TRBD1 | TRBV19 | CASAIPRTGMVTDTQYF | TGTGCCAGCGCCATTCCCCGGACAGGGATGGTGACAGATACGCAGTATTTT
TRBJ1-2 | . | . | TRBV7-9 | CASSFGTTNYGYTF | TGTGCCAGCAGCTTCGGGACAACTAACTATGGCTACACCTTC
TRBJ2-1 | . | TRBD2 | TRBV9 | CASSIAGDYNEQFF | TGTGCCAGCAGCATAGCGGGGGACTACAATGAGCAGTTCTTC
TRBJ2-7 | . | TRBD1 | TRBV6-6 | CASRINTGGAYEQYF | TGTGCCAGCAGGATTAATACAGGGGGCGCCTACGAGCAGTACTTC
TRBJ2-2 | . | TRBD2 | TRBV28 | CASSMGLAGAGELFF | TGTGCCAGCAGCATGGGACTAGCGGGAGCCGGGGAGCTGTTTTTT
TRBJ2-7 | . | TRBD2 | TRBV4-3 | CASSQGAGAYEQYF | TGCGCCAGCAGCCAAGGAGCGGGAGCCTACGAGCAGTACTTC
TRBJ2-7 | . | . | TRBV6-5 | CASSYSIGGRVYEQYF | TGTGCCAGCAGTTACTCGATTGGGGGGCGCGTGTACGAGCAGTACTTC
TRBJ2-7 | . | . | TRBV27 | CASSLGGFSYEQYF | TGTGCCAGCAGTTTGGGGGGATTCTCCTACGAGCAGTACTTC